The clone carrying this T cell receptor (beta chain) is called medium-sized (0.01 to 0.1%) based on its frequency. The target antigen is unknown. This sample is part of a study of CXCR3-negative and CXCR3-positive naive CD8 T cells. Researchers prepared the TRB cDNA libraries using 5' RACE with UMI labels. TCRdb derives one entry per CDR3 protein from the 5' RACE reads, leaving out DNA. This sample contains thousands of distinct CDR3 sequences. Findings and limits, study-wide: Higher TRB CDR3 hydrophobicity marked CXCR3-positive naive cells relative to CXCR3-negative naive cells. Researchers reported similar TRBV-TRBJ usage in naive CXCR3-negative and CXCR3-positive cells, though memory differed.

Sequences were obtained from naive CXCR3- CD8+ T cells from blood. Specified subset: CD45RO-CCR7+CD27+CD95- naive CD8+ T cells lacking CXCR3 (TNR3-). This sequence was found in a human donor in good health. Some clones in this sample may be carry-over from other donors' samples.

The chain's CDR3 is CASSRPPGELFF. The J gene is TRBJ2-2, the V gene TRBV12-3 or TRBV12-4. The CDR3 has 12 amino acids.